The sample holds a few counts of the clone carrying this T cell receptor (beta chain). The CDR3 length is 14 residues. Germline CDR1 and CDR2: LNHDA and SQIVND (reference sequence). With 6 bases clipped from V and 3 bases from J, the junction kept 7 bases outside the gene matches. This sample is part of a study of blood T cell repertoires in COVID-19. The repertoire was sequenced with immunoSEQ multiplex PCR; TCRdb's copy has only in-frame clones and lacks some. The sample lists roughly 130,000 clones; about 88% were seen once. Seattle's cohort entered during active infection and was followed longitudinally.

Sequencing used peripheral blood. The TCR was taken from a man in his fifties or sixties with COVID-19, enrolled during active disease. J is TRBJ1-1 and V is TRBV19; TRBD1 matches 7 bases. The CDR3 DNA reads as TGTGCCAGTAGCAGCACAGGGGATGACACTGAAGCTTTCTTT. Its protein is CASSSTGDDTEAFF.